These 23 T cell receptor beta chains were sequenced from one sample in a study of spatial heterogeneity in lung cancer. Each CDR3 protein is one row after TCRdb ran MiXCR on the 5' RACE reads. The sample has under 14,000 distinct CDR3 sequences; roughly a quarter are singletons. Time point defined: sample taken at primary tumor resection. Unsorted tumor, nontumor lung tissue or cryopreserved PBMC supplied the whole RNA. The specimen comprised PBMCs, sampled at surgery. The source is a female donor with early-stage non-small cell lung cancer.

This chain connects TRBV4-1 to TRBJ2-3; 8 bases are shared with TRBD2. Germline assignment: CDR1 MGHRA and CDR2 YSYEKL. This CDR3 is built from 14 residues. The trim removed 8 bases at V and 5 bases at J, leaving 9 bases unmatched. CDR3 coding DNA: TGCGCCAGCCGAAAAGGGGCGGGAGGAGATACGCAGTATTTT. It yields the protein CASRKGAGGDTQYF.

The chain employs TRBV28 and TRBJ2-1; 8 bases fit TRBD2. V shed 4 bases, J shed 7 bases, and the junction held 12 bases outside the gene matches. Germline values: CDR1 MDHEN, CDR2 SYDVKM. The CDR3 loop spans 16 amino acids. The CDR3 protein is CASSSLGAGVFNEQFF. Written as DNA, the CDR3 is TGTGCCAGCAGTTCCCTGGGAGCGGGAGTGTTTAATGAGCAGTTCTTC.

In its sample, this clonotype was seen many times. V usage is TRBV5-4 and J usage is TRBJ2-1, with D possibly called TRBD1 or TRBD2 (5 bases each). Germline CDR1 SGHNT, CDR2 YYREEE (reference sequence). The CDR3 extends over 13 amino acids. V was pared by 0 bases and J by 9 bases, with 10 bases between. CDR3 loop: CASSLDGGSEQFF. The CDR3 DNA reads TGTGCCAGCAGCTTGGATGGGGGTAGTGAGCAGTTCTTC.

V and J are TRBV4-2 and TRBJ1-4; 11 bases agree with TRBD1. CDR3 size: 16 residues. The V gene's germline CDR1 is LGHNA and CDR2 YNFKEQ. Trimming removed 9 bases from V and 8 bases from J; junction bases left unmatched: 14. The CDR3 nucleotides read TGTGCCAGTTCGGACTTGGACAGGGGGCAAGGGGAAAAACTGTTTTTT. This translates into CASSDLDRGQGEKLFF.

The chain is built from TRBV6-5 and TRBJ2-1; TRBD2 matches 9 bases. With V trimmed by 2 bases and J by 5 bases, 7 bases remained unmatched. The germline V gene encodes CDR1 MNHEY and CDR2 SVGAGI. This CDR3 has 16 amino acids. The CDR3 DNA is TGTGCCAGCAGTTACCTAGCGGGATATTTCAACAATGAGCAGTTCTTC. Protein product: CASSYLAGYFNNEQFF.

Within the sample, this clonotype is medium-sized. The CDR3 reads CASSRGQGQETQYF. As DNA, the CDR3 is TGTGCCAGCAGCAGAGGACAGGGCCAAGAGACCCAGTACTTC. The chain couples TRBV5-6 to TRBJ2-5; 8 positions match TRBD1. Trimming took 4 bases from V and 1 from J; bases not matched to a gene: 3. Germline V gene lookup returns CDR1 SGHDT and CDR2 YYEEEE. This CDR3 is built from 14 residues. Looking up the rest from reference TRBV5-6 and TRBJ2-5 gives the full variable domain: DAGVTQSPTHLIKTRGQQVTLRCSPKSGHDTVSWYQQALGQGPQFIFQYYEEEERQRGNFPDRFSGHQFPNYSSELNVNALLLGDSALYLCASSRGQGQETQYFGPGTRLLVL.

The chain is built from TRBV28 and TRBJ2-3; D may be TRBD2 (7 bases). The V end lost 3 bases, the J end lost 2 bases, and 15 bases lay between the germline ends. Looked up from germline, CDR1 is MDHEN and CDR2 is SYDVKM. The CDR3 runs 16 residues. In DNA form, the CDR3 reads TGTGCCAGCAGTTTCGGGGGAGGGGGGACCACAGATACGCAGTATTTT. Translation gives CASSFGGGGTTDTQYF.

The rearrangement joins TRBV7-9 to TRBJ2-7; D perhaps matches TRBD2 (5 bases). Trimming took 3 bases from V and 2 from J, leaving 14 bases between them. The germline V gene has CDR1 SEHNR and CDR2 FQNEAQ (reference sequence). The CDR3 consists of 15 residues. The CDR3 sequence: CASSFDPSRAYEQYF. The CDR3 DNA reads as TGTGCCAGCAGCTTCGACCCCTCGCGGGCCTACGAGCAGTACTTC.

In this sample, this clonotype turned up many times. J is TRBJ1-4 and V is TRBV30; D call uncertain. This CDR3 region has 16 residues. CDR1 is GTSNPN, CDR2 SVGIG, per germline (reference sequence). The V end lost 2 bases, the J end lost 0 bases, and 13 bases lay between the germline ends. As DNA, the CDR3 is TGTGCCTGGAGTACTCCAAATGCTCCAACTAATGAAAAACTGTTTTTT. Its protein product is CAWSTPNAPTNEKLFF.

The J gene is TRBJ2-2, the V gene TRBV27; D is unclear. Trimming left V 5 bases short and J 8 bases short, with 24 bases between. The CDR3 is 17 amino acids. Per germline, CDR1 MNHEY and CDR2 SMNVEV (reference sequence). The CDR3 DNA sequence: TGTGCCAGCAGTAACCCCCTACCGGAGCGCTACGTAGGGGAGCTGTTTTTT. The encoded protein is CASSNPLPERYVGELFF.

Concerning this clonotype: A read error may account for a junction end that differs from germline. The chain links TRBV5-4 to TRBJ2-5; D may be TRBD2 (7 bases). The CDR3 loop spans 16 amino acids. CDR1 is SGHNT, CDR2 YYREEE, per germline (reference sequence). The CDR3 spells CVSSPGGGRLGETQYF. Here the CDR3 DNA reads TGTGTCAGCAGCCCGGGGGGCGGGAGACTTGGAGAGACCCAGTACTTC. The full variable domain, completed using reference TRBV5-4 and TRBJ2-5, is ETGVTQSPTHLIKTRGQQVTLRCSSQSGHNTVSWYQQALGQGPQFIFQYYREEENGRGNFPPRFSGLQFPNYSSELNVNALELDDSALYLCVSSPGGGRLGETQYFGPGTRLLVL.

In this sample, this clonotype turned up a few times. The gene calls are TRBV10-3 and TRBJ2-2; no clear D. V gave up 4 bases and J gave up 1 base, with 10 bases separating them. This CDR3 has 15 residues. In germline, CDR1 is ENHRY, CDR2 SYGVKD. CDR3 region: CAISVGPKNTGELFF. In DNA form, the CDR3 reads TGTGCCATCAGTGTAGGACCCAAGAACACCGGGGAGCTGTTTTTT.

In this sample, this clonotype turned up many times. The chain combines TRBV28 with TRBJ2-7, with 7 bases that match TRBD1. After removal of 3 bases from V and 5 bases from J, the junction contained 7 bases not matched to a gene. This CDR3 is 14 amino acids long. Germline V gives CDR1 MDHEN, CDR2 SYDVKM. CDR3 coding DNA: TGTGCCAGCAGTTTCGTACAGGGGACCGACGAGCAGTACTTC. Its protein is CASSFVQGTDEQYF.

J is TRBJ2-2 and V is TRBV5-1; 10 positions match TRBD1. Germline CDR1 and CDR2: SGHRS and YFSETQ. Trimming took 6 bases from V and 4 from J; bases not matched to a gene: 3. This CDR3 contains 14 residues. CDR3 DNA: TGCGCCAGCAATGGGGACAGGGGCACCGGGGAGCTGTTTTTT. Protein product: CASNGDRGTGELFF.

This clonotype is labeled medium-sized (0.01 to 0.1%). The CDR3: CASSLLGSGDNEQFF. The DNA for the CDR3 is TGTGCCAGCAGCCTCCTGGGTAGCGGGGACAATGAGCAGTTCTTC. This chain links TRBV7-9 with TRBJ2-1; TRBD2 matches at 8 bases. V shed 5 bases, J shed 5 bases, and the junction held 8 bases outside the gene matches. Germline CDR1 is SEHNR and CDR2 is FQNEAQ (reference sequence). CDR3 length: 15 amino acids. The full variable domain, in which reference TRBV7-9 and TRBJ2-1 provide the parts outside the CDR3, is DTGVSQNPRHKITKRGQNVTFRCDPISEHNRLYWYRQTLGQGPEFLTYFQNEAQLEKSRLLSDRFSAERPKGSFSTLEIQRTEQGDSAMYLCASSLLGSGDNEQFFGPGTRLTVL.

The V and J genes are TRBV29-1 and TRBJ2-4; TRBD2 might be the D (6 bases). CDR1 and CDR2 from the germline V gene are SQVTM and ANQGSEA. The V and J ends lost 3 bases and 4 bases respectively, with 7 bases between them. The CDR3 totals 12 residues. CDR3 loop: CSVDAGKNIQYF. CDR3 bases: TGCAGCGTTGACGCGGGAAAAAACATTCAGTACTTC.

CDR3 residues: CASSLFPGINMNTEAFF. As DNA, the CDR3 is TGTGCCAGCAGTTTATTCCCAGGGATAAACATGAACACTGAAGCTTTCTTT. The rearrangement joins TRBV27 to TRBJ1-1; a possible D gene is TRBD1 (5 bases). V lost 1 base to trimming and J lost 0 bases, with 15 bases between them. Germline assignment: CDR1 MNHEY and CDR2 SMNVEV (reference sequence). This CDR3 is 17 amino acids long.

The rearrangement joins TRBV7-9 to TRBJ1-2; D is ambiguous. Trimming left V 5 bases short and J 7 bases short, with 5 bases between. Germline CDR1 SEHNR, CDR2 FQNEAQ (reference sequence). The length of the CDR3 is 10 residues. The CDR3 sequence: CASSKSGYTF. In DNA form, the CDR3 reads TGTGCCAGCAGCAAGTCTGGCTACACCTTC.

The genes are TRBV29-1 and TRBJ2-2; 8 bases map to TRBD2. The CDR3 contains 13 residues. V gave up 6 bases and J gave up 1 base; unmatched junction bases: 1. Per germline, CDR1 SQVTM and CDR2 ANQGSEA. DNA of the CDR3: TGCAGCGTGGGACTAGAGAACACCGGGGAGCTGTTTTTT. Translation: CSVGLENTGELFF.

The V call is TRBV28, the J call TRBJ1-5, with unresolved D. The CDR3 covers 14 residues. Trimming took 10 bases from V and 5 from J, leaving 18 bases between them. Germline CDR1 and CDR2: MDHEN and SYDVKM. CDR3 DNA: TGTGCCATTCGCGGCCCCGCCAGAGATCAGCCCCAGCATTTT. This gives the protein CAIRGPARDQPQHF.

The chain combines TRBV15 with TRBJ2-1; maybe TRBD1 (5 bases). In germline, CDR1 is LNHNV, CDR2 YYDKDF (reference sequence). V was cut by 3 bases and J by 5 bases, with 5 bases left in between. The CDR3 runs 12 residues. CDR3 loop: CATSRDNNEQFF. The DNA for the CDR3 is TGTGCCACCAGCAGGGACAACAATGAGCAGTTCTTC. The whole variable domain, remainder taken from reference TRBV15 and TRBJ2-1, is DAMVIQNPRYQVTQFGKPVTLSCSQTLNHNVMYWYQQKSSQAPKLLFHYYDKDFNNEADTPDNFQSRRPNTSFCFLDIRSPGLGDTAMYLCATSRDNNEQFFGPGTRLTVL.

DNA for the CDR3: TGTGCCAGCAGTTCCCTGACAGGGGCTAACTATGGCTACACCTTC. This gives the protein CASSSLTGANYGYTF. The J gene is TRBJ1-2, the V gene TRBV12-3 or TRBV12-4; TRBD1 matches at 8 bases. V lost 4 bases to trimming and J lost 0 bases; unmatched junction nucleotides: 4. CDR3 length equals 15 residues.

This clonotype was found a few times. The CDR3 sequence is CASSQGLAGVSEQYF. CDR3 bases: TGTGCCAGCAGTCAAGGACTAGCGGGAGTGAGCGAGCAGTACTTC. V is TRBV7-9 and J is TRBJ2-7; the match to TRBD2 covers 13 bases. Germline lookup yields CDR1 SEHNR and CDR2 FQNEAQ (reference sequence). CDR3 length: 15 residues. With 6 bases clipped from V and 6 bases from J, the junction kept 8 bases outside the gene matches.